The clone carrying this T cell receptor beta chain was recorded a few times. Its antigen is currently unknown. TCRdb re-called the 5' RACE reads through MiXCR, storing one row per CDR3 protein. The sample holds 450,000 to 600,000 distinct CDR3 sequences, about a sixth seen once. The CDR3 sequence is 14 residues long. In germline, CDR1 is MNHEY, CDR2 SVGEGT. V was trimmed by 5 bases and J by 5 bases, leaving 10 bases between them. This sample was included in a study of T cells after yellow fever vaccination. Study-wide background: The fractions with low cell numbers were processed using SMART-Seq v4 Ultra Low Input.

Study-level findings and limits: On re-exposure, the response was weaker but peaked faster, at day 5 versus 15. High-abundance clonotypes from the bulk population could contaminate FACS-sorted repertoires. Among primary-vaccination clones, most reappeared after the booster, at about 95% for CD4 and around 91% for CD8.

V gene TRBV6-2 or TRBV6-3 combines with J gene TRBJ1-6; D might be TRBD1 (5 bases). This TCR was recovered from a man younger than 30 who received the YFV17D yellow fever vaccine. The sequenced sample was PBMCs, obtained roughly 5 days after the first yellow fever vaccination. The chain's CDR3 is CASSRTKDNSPLHF. For the CDR3, the DNA is TGTGCCAGCAGTCGGACAAAAGATAATTCACCCCTCCACTTT.